The 28 T cell receptor beta chains reported below all come from one sample, sequenced in a study of T cells in Graves' hyperthyroidism and ophthalmopathy. Researchers amplified the TCR beta CDR3 regions from RNA transcripts. HTBI primers were employed in a first-round RT-PCR of the TCR CDR3. TCRdb fed the multiplex PCR reads into MiXCR, producing one record per CDR3 protein. In the table there are 600,000 to 750,000 distinct CDR3 sequences, approximately 15% of which are singletons. Sample: blood. The source of these receptors is a man aged 50 to 59 with Graves' hyperthyroidism.

This clonotype has a count of ten or more. The CDR3 DNA sequence: TGTGCCAGCAGTGATCAAGGGACAGAGTATGGCTACACCTTC. Its protein product is CASSDQGTEYGYTF. V is TRBV2 and J is TRBJ1-2, with 7 bases that match TRBD1. This CDR3 is built from 14 residues. Losses at the gene ends were 3 bases for V and 5 bases for J; bases not matched to a gene: 6. From germline, CDR1 is SNHLY and CDR2 FYNNEI.

The genes are TRBV5-1 and TRBJ2-7; 9 positions agree with TRBD2. This CDR3 is 15 amino acids long. Germline lookup yields CDR1 SGHRS and CDR2 YFSETQ. The trim removed 2 bases at V and 3 bases at J, leaving 6 bases unmatched. CDR3: CASSFSTSGYYEQYF. For the CDR3, the DNA is TGCGCCAGCAGCTTTTCGACTAGCGGATACTACGAGCAGTACTTC. Together with reference TRBV5-1 and TRBJ2-7, the CDR3 gives the full variable domain: KAGVTQTPRYLIKTRGQQVTLSCSPISGHRSVSWYQQTPGQGLQFLFEYFSETQRNKGNFPGRFSGRQFSNSRSEMNVSTLELGDSALYLCASSFSTSGYYEQYFGPGTRLTVT.

This clonotype was detected many times. The V call is TRBV19, the J call TRBJ1-3; a weak D match, TRBD1 (6 bases). Trimming took off 6 bases at V and 4 bases at J, with 10 bases between the two ends. The length of the CDR3 is 13 residues. CDR1 is LNHDA, CDR2 SQIVND, per germline (reference sequence). The CDR3 loop reads CASRGTPGNTIYF. The CDR3 coding sequence is TGTGCCAGTAGAGGGACACCCGGAAACACCATATATTTT. The complete variable domain, with remaining parts taken from reference TRBV19 and TRBJ1-3, reads DGGITQSPKYLFRKEGQNVTLSCEQNLNHDAMYWYRQDPGQGLRLIYYSQIVNDFQKGDIAEGYSVSREKKESFPLTVTSAQKNPTAFYLCASRGTPGNTIYFGEGSWLTVV.

This clonotype was detected many times. This sequence joins TRBV28 and TRBJ2-7; 11 bases agree with TRBD1. Trimming took 3 bases from V and 1 from J; bases not matched to a gene: 5. CDR3 length: 16 residues. Germline CDR1 MDHEN, CDR2 SYDVKM. The CDR3 DNA is TGTGCCAGCAGTTTGACGGGACAGGGGGTATCCTACGAGCAGTACTTC. Translated: CASSLTGQGVSYEQYF.

V and J are TRBV2 and TRBJ2-7; TRBD1 agrees at 8 bases. The CDR3 length is 13 residues. Trimming took 8 bases from V and 3 from J; bases not matched to a gene: 6. From germline, CDR1 is SNHLY and CDR2 FYNNEI. DNA for the CDR3: TGTGCCAGCGGCGCAGGGGGCTTCTACGAGCAGTACTTC. Translation gives CASGAGGFYEQYF.

The chain combines TRBV11-2 with TRBJ2-1; D remains unclear. The CDR3 extends over 15 amino acids. Trimming pared 3 bases from V and 2 bases from J, leaving 11 bases between. Germline CDR1 and CDR2: SGHAT and FQNNGV. The DNA for the CDR3 is TGTGCCAGCAGCTTCCGGGTTGGTACCTACAATGAGCAGTTCTTC. Translated, it gives CASSFRVGTYNEQFF.

This clonotype has just a few counts. CDR3: CASSYAGSGANVLTF. DNA for the CDR3: TGTGCCAGCAGCTATGCAGGGTCTGGGGCCAACGTCCTGACTTTC. V gene TRBV7-3 combines with J gene TRBJ2-6, with D tentatively TRBD1 (5 bases). The CDR3 spans 15 residues. Germline V gene sequence: CDR1 SGHTA, CDR2 FQGTGA. Deletions cut 4 bases from V and 1 base from J, with 8 bases between.

This clonotype came up a few times. The rearrangement uses TRBV19 and TRBJ2-3; 7 bases align to TRBD1. The CDR3 is 17 amino acids. Per germline, CDR1 LNHDA and CDR2 SQIVND (reference sequence). Trimming at V came to 5 bases and at J to 7 bases, leaving 18 bases not matched to a gene. The CDR3 DNA is TGTGCCAGTAGTCCCCTTTCCCAGACAGGGTCGGGGAATACGCAGTATTTT. Its translation is CASSPLSQTGSGNTQYF.

This clonotype showed up many times. This chain links TRBV18 with TRBJ2-3, with D tentatively TRBD2 (6 bases). In germline, CDR1 is KGHSH, CDR2 LQKENI. This CDR3 spans 16 amino acids. V was trimmed by 8 bases and J by 2 bases, leaving 20 bases between them. CDR3 nucleotide sequence: TGTGCCAGCCTGCCTCGCGGGGCAGCAAACACAGATACGCAGTATTTT. Translating gives CASLPRGAANTDTQYF.

The chain uses TRBV9 and TRBJ1-5; 7 nucleotides align to TRBD1. Germline values: CDR1 SGDLS, CDR2 YYNGEE. The CDR3 length is 16 residues. V gave up 3 bases and J gave up 0 bases; unmatched junction bases: 6. The CDR3 is CASSEGTDYSNQPQHF. In DNA form, the CDR3 reads TGTGCCAGCAGCGAAGGGACAGACTATAGCAATCAGCCCCAGCATTTT.

This rearrangement joins TRBV6-4 to TRBJ1-2; perhaps TRBD1 as D (6 bases). The V gene lost 8 bases and the J gene lost 3 bases, with 13 bases spanning the gap. Looked up from germline, CDR1 is MRHNA and CDR2 is SNTAGT. This CDR3 is built from 13 residues. The CDR3 DNA is TGTGCCAGCGTTGGCCACAGGGACTATGGCTACACCTTC. Translated: CASVGHRDYGYTF.

This clonotype has a count of ten or more. This sequence joins TRBV7-2 and TRBJ2-3, with 12 bases that match TRBD2. CDR3 length: 16 residues. Germline V gene data show CDR1 as SGHTA and CDR2 as FQGNSA. With 4 bases clipped from V and 5 bases from J, the junction kept 7 bases outside the gene matches. CDR3 in DNA: TGTGCCAGCAGCTCCAGATCTAGCGGGAGGGTAGATACGCAGTATTTT. Translated: CASSSRSSGRVDTQYF.

For this clonotype: A much larger clone lies one base from this, so it may be a read error. This rearrangement joins TRBV30 to TRBJ2-7; TRBD2 agrees at 9 bases. J was trimmed by 6 bases and V by 2 bases; bases with no gene match: 11. The CDR3 contains 15 residues. The germline gives CDR1 GTSNPN, CDR2 SVGIG (reference sequence). The CDR3 is CAWSYLAGTATEQYF. Written as DNA, the CDR3 is TGTGCCTGGAGTTATCTAGCGGGAACGGCCACCGAGCAGTACTTC.

Many counts were recorded for this clonotype. The chain has TRBV18 and TRBJ2-1; 7 positions match TRBD2. After removal of 2 bases from V and 4 bases from J, the junction contained 5 bases not matched to a gene. The CDR3 runs 15 residues. Germline V gene data show CDR1 as KGHSH and CDR2 as LQKENI. For the CDR3, the DNA is TGTGCCAGCTCACCATTGGACGGGGGGTACAATGAGCAGTTCTTC. It translates to CASSPLDGGYNEQFF. The full variable domain, its missing parts supplied by reference TRBV18 and TRBJ2-1, is NAGVMQNPRHLVRRRGQEARLRCSPMKGHSHVYWYRQLPEEGLKFMVYLQKENIIDESGMPKERFSAEFPKEGPSILRIQQVVRGDSAAYFCASSPLDGGYNEQFFGPGTRLTVL.

This clonotype was counted many times. The chain is built from TRBV11-3 and TRBJ2-1; D uncertain. Germline V lookup: CDR1 SGHNT, CDR2 YENEEA. V shed 1 base and J shed 0 bases, with 10 bases lying between them. The CDR3 sequence is 16 residues long. The CDR3 loop is CASSLVGRSSYNEQFF. The CDR3 nucleotides read TGTGCCAGCAGCTTAGTTGGGCGGAGCTCCTACAATGAGCAGTTCTTC.

Ten or more counts support this clonotype. DNA for the CDR3: TGTGCCAGCAGCTTAGGAGATCACAATGAGCAGTTCTTC. This gives the protein CASSLGDHNEQFF. The chain has TRBV7-3 and TRBJ2-1; no clear D gene. The CDR3 contains 13 residues. Germline CDR1 reads SGHTA; CDR2 reads FQGTGA. The V end lost 2 bases, the J end lost 5 bases, and 7 bases lay between the germline ends.

This clonotype appeared many times. The chain has TRBV2 and TRBJ2-5, with TRBD2 matching 7 bases. This CDR3 has 12 residues. After removal of 6 bases from V and 6 bases from J, the junction contained 4 bases not matched to a gene. The germline V gene encodes CDR1 SNHLY and CDR2 FYNNEI. CDR3: CASRGEGKTQYF. The CDR3 nucleotides are TGTGCCAGCAGGGGGGAGGGAAAGACCCAGTACTTC.

J is TRBJ2-3 and V is TRBV11-2, with TRBD2 identical over 11 bases. J gave up 0 bases and V 5 bases, and 4 bases lay outside the gene matches. From germline, CDR1 is SGHAT and CDR2 FQNNGV. CDR3 length: 16 amino acids. CDR3 region: CASSRSSGRSTDTQYF. The CDR3 bases are TGTGCCAGCAGCCGGTCTAGCGGGAGGAGCACAGATACGCAGTATTTT.

Ten or more counts support this clonotype. The rearrangement joins TRBV24-1 to TRBJ2-2; D may match TRBD1 or TRBD2 (5 bases each). CDR1 is KGHDR, CDR2 SFDVKD, per germline. The V end lost 4 bases, the J end lost 0 bases, and 11 bases lay between the germline ends. The length of the CDR3 is 16 residues. In DNA, the CDR3 is TGTGCCACCAGTGAATGGGACGGAGCGAACACCGGGGAGCTGTTTTTT. Translation gives CATSEWDGANTGELFF.

J is TRBJ1-2 and V is TRBV6-2 or TRBV6-3; 8 bases fit TRBD1. The CDR3 consists of 13 residues. V lost 4 bases and J lost 6; bases outside the gene matches: 4. Germline CDR1 MNHEY, CDR2 SVGEGT. The CDR3 coding sequence is TGTGCCAGCAGTTTACAGGGGGTTAATGGCTACACCTTC. It encodes CASSLQGVNGYTF.

This clonotype was recorded at least ten times. The rearrangement links TRBV28 to TRBJ2-4; 7 bases line up with TRBD2. CDR1 is MDHEN, CDR2 SYDVKM, per germline. J was trimmed by 6 bases and V by 4 bases; bases with no gene match: 6. The CDR3 spans 14 residues. The CDR3 sequence: CASSSSGTINIQYF. For the CDR3, the DNA is TGTGCCAGCAGTTCTTCCGGGACTATAAACATTCAGTACTTC.

There are a few counts of this clonotype. The V call is TRBV28, the J call TRBJ1-2, with no clear D. CDR1 MDHEN and CDR2 SYDVKM come from the germline V gene. Trimming removed 8 bases from V and 5 bases from J, with 9 bases in between. The CDR3 totals 11 residues. In DNA form, the CDR3 reads TGTGCCAGCGCCGCAGGTTATGGCTACACCTTC. Amino acid sequence: CASAAGYGYTF.

This clonotype has at least ten counts. This chain links TRBV24-1 with TRBJ1-3; D is uncertain. This CDR3 spans 12 amino acids. Trimming cost V 6 bases and J 4 bases, with 6 bases left between them. Germline CDR1 KGHDR, CDR2 SFDVKD. CDR3 sequence (DNA): TGTGCCACCAGTTCTGGCGGAAACACCATATATTTT. This encodes CATSSGGNTIYF.

This chain connects TRBV28 to TRBJ2-5, with 9 bases identical to TRBD1. Losses at the gene ends were 4 bases for V and 5 bases for J; bases not matched to a gene: 5. The germline gives CDR1 MDHEN, CDR2 SYDVKM. There are 14 residues in the CDR3. DNA of the CDR3: TGTGCCAGCAGTTGGGACAGGGCCTTTGAGACCCAGTACTTC. Translating gives CASSWDRAFETQYF. Drawing the rest from reference TRBV28 and TRBJ2-5, the complete variable domain is DVKVTQSSRYLVKRTGEKVFLECVQDMDHENMFWYRQDPGLGLRLIYFSYDVKMKEKGDIPEGYSVSREKKERFSLILESASTNQTSMYLCASSWDRAFETQYFGPGTRLLVL.

This clonotype was recorded many times. This chain joins TRBV2 and TRBJ2-1; the match to TRBD2 covers 12 bases. The V gene end was trimmed by 4 bases and the J gene end by 8 bases; junction bases not matched to a gene: 3. The CDR3 loop spans 14 amino acids. Germline lookup yields CDR1 SNHLY and CDR2 FYNNEI. This CDR3 is CASSVPSGRDEQFF. As DNA, the CDR3 is TGTGCCAGCAGTGTTCCTAGCGGGAGGGATGAGCAGTTCTTC.

Only a few counts were recorded for this clonotype. J is TRBJ2-1 and V is TRBV14; D may be TRBD1 or TRBD2 (5 bases each). The CDR3 consists of 12 residues. CDR1 SGHDN and CDR2 FVKESK come from the germline V gene. Trimming took 2 bases from V and 10 from J, leaving 9 bases between them. In DNA, the CDR3 is TGTGCCAGCAGCCAAACGGGGCAGGAGCAGTTCTTC. Its translation: CASSQTGQEQFF.

The chain uses TRBV25-1 and TRBJ2-3; D is perhaps TRBD1 (6 bases). The germline V gene has CDR1 MGHDK and CDR2 SYGVNS. V was cut by 7 bases and J by 6 bases, with 20 bases left in between. This CDR3 region has 15 residues. As DNA, the CDR3 is TGTGCCAGCATTTCGAAGAGGGGGAACCAGGATACGCAGTATTTT. It yields the protein CASISKRGNQDTQYF. The full variable domain, in which reference TRBV25-1 and TRBJ2-3 provide the parts outside the CDR3, is EADIYQTPRYLVIGTGKKITLECSQTMGHDKMYWYQQDPGMELHLIHYSYGVNSTEKGDLSSESTVSRIRTEHFPLTLESARPSHTSQYLCASISKRGNQDTQYFGPGTRLTVL.

Many counts were recorded for this clonotype. The rearrangement uses TRBV12-3 or TRBV12-4 and TRBJ2-7; D is uncertain. Trimming left V 0 bases short and J 0 bases short, with 9 bases between. The CDR3 is 15 residues long. The CDR3 sequence is CASSLATISSYEQYF. As DNA, the CDR3 is TGTGCCAGCAGTTTAGCCACAATTAGCTCCTACGAGCAGTACTTC.